A selection of T cell receptor beta chains follows, all from one sample in a study of blood T cell repertoires in COVID-19. TCRdb keeps only in-frame clones here, not all; method: immunoSEQ multiplex PCR. The table lists 200,000 to 250,000 clones, about nine tenths of them singletons. Sequenced material: peripheral blood. These receptors were collected from a man aged 25-45 years with COVID-19, enrolled during active disease. CDR3s include the opening cysteine and the closing phenylalanine or tryptophan. Each record gives: V gene, J gene, D gene, CDR3 protein, CDR3 DNA. The D gene is left open where the match is weak.

TRBV29-1	TRBJ1-4	TRBD1	CSVTGQGSVHEKLFF	TGCAGCGTTACTGGACAGGGAAGTGTGCATGAAAAACTGTTTTTT
TRBV12-3/TRBV12-4	TRBJ2-7	.	CASSPMTEQYF	TGTGCCAGCAGTCCAATGACAGAGCAGTACTTC
TRBV4-1	TRBJ2-2	TRBD2	CASSTGLAGRGRNTGELFF	TGCGCCAGCAGTACGGGACTAGCGGGTAGAGGCCGGAACACCGGGGAGCTGTTTTTT
TRBV6-2/TRBV6-3	TRBJ2-2	.	CASSKGGWNTGELFF	TGTGCCAGCAGCAAAGGGGGTTGGAACACCGGGGAGCTGTTTTTT
TRBV12-3/TRBV12-4	TRBJ1-2	.	CASSVGHHYGYTF	TGTGCCAGCAGCGTGGGACACCACTATGGCTACACCTTC
TRBV3-1/TRBV3-2	TRBJ2-5	.	CASSPPEKGVRETQYF	TGTGCCAGCAGCCCCCCGGAGAAGGGGGTTCGCGAGACCCAGTACTTC
TRBV29-1	TRBJ2-7	.	CSVEVAGTKRYEQYF	TGCAGCGTTGAAGTGGCGGGGACCAAGCGTTACGAGCAGTACTTC
TRBV4-1	TRBJ1-3	TRBD1	CASSQEGETGIGNTIYF	TGCGCCAGCAGCCAAGAAGGCGAGACAGGGATAGGAAACACCATATATTTT
TRBV6-5	TRBJ1-1	.	CASSLDWDTEAFF	TGTGCCAGCAGCCTGGACTGGGACACTGAAGCTTTCTTT
TRBV3-1/TRBV3-2	TRBJ1-6	.	CASSQDHSSYNSPLHF	TGTGCCAGCAGCCAAGATCACAGCTCCTATAATTCACCCCTCCACTTT